The T cell receptor (beta chain) described here comes from a study of blood T cell repertoires in COVID-19. Background on the study: Samples of COVID-19 (acute and convalescent) were obtained from the United States, Italy and Spain. Sample material is recorded as cDNA or gDNA derived from T cells, B-cell-depleted T cells, or PBMCs.

Per the original methods: Counts of nucleated cells, estimated from reference gene primer amplification, were obtained. The repertoire was sequenced with immunoSEQ multiplex PCR; TCRdb's copy has only in-frame clones and lacks some. The V and J calls and clone size are taken from that table; D and trimming were inferred from the DNA. Of about 100,000 clones in the sample, roughly 89% are singletons; the top ten hold roughly 1.9%. V shed 4 bases, J shed 0 bases, and the junction held 3 bases outside the gene matches. Germline V gene sequence: CDR1 SGHRS, CDR2 YFSETQ. This CDR3 comprises 16 residues. The sequence was collected from an older man with active or convalescent COVID-19. The chain links TRBV5-1 to TRBJ2-3, with TRBD2 matching 12 bases. The specimen was peripheral blood. For the CDR3, the DNA is TGCGCCAGCAGCCTAGGACTAGCGGGGAGCACAGATACGCAGTATTTT. Protein product: CASSLGLAGSTDTQYF.